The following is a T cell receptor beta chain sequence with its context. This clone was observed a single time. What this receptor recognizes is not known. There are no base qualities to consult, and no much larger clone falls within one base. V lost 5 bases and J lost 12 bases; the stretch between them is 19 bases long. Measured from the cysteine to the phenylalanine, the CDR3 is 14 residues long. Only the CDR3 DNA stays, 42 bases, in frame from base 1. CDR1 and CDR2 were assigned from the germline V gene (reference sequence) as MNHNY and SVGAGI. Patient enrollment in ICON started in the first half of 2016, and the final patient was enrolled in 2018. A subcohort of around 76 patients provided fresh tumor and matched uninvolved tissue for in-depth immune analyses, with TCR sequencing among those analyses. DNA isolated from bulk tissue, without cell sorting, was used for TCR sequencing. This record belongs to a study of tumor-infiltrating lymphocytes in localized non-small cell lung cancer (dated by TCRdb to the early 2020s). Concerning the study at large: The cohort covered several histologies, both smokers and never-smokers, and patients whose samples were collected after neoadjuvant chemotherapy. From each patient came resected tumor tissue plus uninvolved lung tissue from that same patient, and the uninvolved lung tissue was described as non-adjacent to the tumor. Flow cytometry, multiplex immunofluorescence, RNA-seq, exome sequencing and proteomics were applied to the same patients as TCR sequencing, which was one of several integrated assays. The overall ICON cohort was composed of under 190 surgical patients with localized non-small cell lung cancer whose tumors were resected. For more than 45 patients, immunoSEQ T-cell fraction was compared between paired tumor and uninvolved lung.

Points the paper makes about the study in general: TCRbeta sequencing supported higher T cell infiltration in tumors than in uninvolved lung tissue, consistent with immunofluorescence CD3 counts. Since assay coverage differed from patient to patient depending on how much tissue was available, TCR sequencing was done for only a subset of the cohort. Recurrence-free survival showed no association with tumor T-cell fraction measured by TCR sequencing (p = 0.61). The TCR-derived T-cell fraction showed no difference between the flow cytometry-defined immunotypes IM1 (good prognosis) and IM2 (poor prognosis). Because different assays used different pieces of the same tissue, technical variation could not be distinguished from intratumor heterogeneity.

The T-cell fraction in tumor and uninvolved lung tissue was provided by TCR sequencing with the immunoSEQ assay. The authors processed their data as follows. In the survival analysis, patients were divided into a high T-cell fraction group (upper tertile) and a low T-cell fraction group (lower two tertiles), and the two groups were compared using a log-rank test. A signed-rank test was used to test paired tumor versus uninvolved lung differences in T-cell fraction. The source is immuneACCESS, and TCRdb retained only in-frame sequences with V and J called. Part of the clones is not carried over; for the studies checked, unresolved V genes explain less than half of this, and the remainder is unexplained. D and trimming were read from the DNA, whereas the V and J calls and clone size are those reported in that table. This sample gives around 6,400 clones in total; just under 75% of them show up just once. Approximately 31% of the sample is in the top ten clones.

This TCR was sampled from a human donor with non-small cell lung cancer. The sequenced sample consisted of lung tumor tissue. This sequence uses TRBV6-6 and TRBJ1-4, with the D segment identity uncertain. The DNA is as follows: TGTGCCAGCAGTCTCCCGGGCCCCGCGAGGGAACTGTTTTTT. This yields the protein CASSLPGPARELFF.